This T cell receptor (beta chain) stems from a study of CD8 T cells in ankylosing spondylitis. Study-wide findings and caveats: Matched synovial fluid from ankylosing spondylitis patients was reported to be enriched for disease-linked clones. About 8 highly homologous variants made up a TCR beta motif, and this motif appeared characteristic of ankylosing spondylitis blood.

Deletions cut 5 bases from V and 4 bases from J, with 28 bases between. The CDR3 length is 19 residues. Germline V gene data show CDR1 as MNHEY and CDR2 as SMNVEV (reference sequence). As the method for making TCR beta libraries, quantitative 5'-RACE with molecular barcodes was used. TCRdb reanalysed the 5' RACE reads using MiXCR and keeps one entry per CDR3 protein. Of around 450,000 distinct CDR3 sequences in the sample, 25% to 30% were seen once. This clonotype was observed a few times. Its antigen is unknown. Source material: blood, either unsorted or a sorted T cell fraction (not recorded which). This clonotype originated in a male donor with ankylosing spondylitis. The V call is TRBV27, the J call TRBJ2-3; possible D gene TRBD1, 5 bases. The CDR3 here is CASSRSGPGFAQRADTQYF. The CDR3 coding sequence is TGTGCCAGCAGTCGTTCCGGGCCAGGGTTCGCGCAAAGAGCAGATACGCAGTATTTT.